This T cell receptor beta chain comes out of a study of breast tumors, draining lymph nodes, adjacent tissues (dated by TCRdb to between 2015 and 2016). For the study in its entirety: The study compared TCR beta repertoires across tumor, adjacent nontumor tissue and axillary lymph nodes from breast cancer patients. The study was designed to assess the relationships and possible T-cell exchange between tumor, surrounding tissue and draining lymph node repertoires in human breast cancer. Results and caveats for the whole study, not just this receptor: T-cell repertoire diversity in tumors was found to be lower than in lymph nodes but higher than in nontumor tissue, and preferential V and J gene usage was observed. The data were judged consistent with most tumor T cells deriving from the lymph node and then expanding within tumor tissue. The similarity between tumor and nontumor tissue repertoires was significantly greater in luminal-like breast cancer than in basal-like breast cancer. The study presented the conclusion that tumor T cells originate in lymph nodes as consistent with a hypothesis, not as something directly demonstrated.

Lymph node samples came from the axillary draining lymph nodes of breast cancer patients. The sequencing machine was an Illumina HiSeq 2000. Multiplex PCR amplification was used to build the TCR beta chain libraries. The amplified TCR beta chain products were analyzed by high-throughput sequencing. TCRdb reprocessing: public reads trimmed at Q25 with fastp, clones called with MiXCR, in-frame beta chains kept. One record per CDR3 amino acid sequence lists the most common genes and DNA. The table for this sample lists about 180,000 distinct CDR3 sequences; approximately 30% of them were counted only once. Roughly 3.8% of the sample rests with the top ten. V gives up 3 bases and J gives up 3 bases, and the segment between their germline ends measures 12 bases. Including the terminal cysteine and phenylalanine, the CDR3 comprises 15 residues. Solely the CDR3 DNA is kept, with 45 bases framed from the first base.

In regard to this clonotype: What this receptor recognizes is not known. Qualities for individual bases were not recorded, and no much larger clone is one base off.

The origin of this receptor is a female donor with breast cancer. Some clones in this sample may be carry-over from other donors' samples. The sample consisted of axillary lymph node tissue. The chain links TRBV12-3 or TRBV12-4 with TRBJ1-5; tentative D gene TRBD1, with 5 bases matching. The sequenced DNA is TGTGCCAGCAGTTTGGGGCAGCCCTTCAATCAGCCCCAGCATTTT. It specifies CASSLGQPFNQPQHF.